The T cell receptor (beta chain) described here comes from a study of shared clonotypes between healthy human individuals. Across the whole study: Every donor yielded three CD4 naive, three CD4 memory, two CD8 naive and one CD8 memory plate.

This CDR3 is built from 14 residues. Germline CDR1 KGHSH, CDR2 LQKENI. The V gene lost 3 bases and the J gene lost 5 bases, with 13 bases spanning the gap. On sorted subsets, replicate PCRs used 150 to 250 ng DNA, or about 30,000 T cell genomes. The protocol was immunoSEQ multiplex PCR, while the TCRdb copy is restricted to in-frame clones and leaves out a portion. The data contain about 680,000 clones, around 90% of them singletons. Positively selected for CCR7, the CD45RO-negative cells used as naive CD8 cells excluded terminally differentiated effector memory CD45RA+ cells. This TCR derives from a man aged 25 to 45 in good health. Sequencing was done on a sample of naive CD8+ T cells sorted from blood. J is TRBJ1-1 and V is TRBV18; D perhaps matches TRBD1 (5 bases). CDR3 loop: CASSPEQGDTEAFF. Here the CDR3 DNA reads TGTGCCAGCTCACCCGAGCAGGGAGATACTGAAGCTTTCTTT.